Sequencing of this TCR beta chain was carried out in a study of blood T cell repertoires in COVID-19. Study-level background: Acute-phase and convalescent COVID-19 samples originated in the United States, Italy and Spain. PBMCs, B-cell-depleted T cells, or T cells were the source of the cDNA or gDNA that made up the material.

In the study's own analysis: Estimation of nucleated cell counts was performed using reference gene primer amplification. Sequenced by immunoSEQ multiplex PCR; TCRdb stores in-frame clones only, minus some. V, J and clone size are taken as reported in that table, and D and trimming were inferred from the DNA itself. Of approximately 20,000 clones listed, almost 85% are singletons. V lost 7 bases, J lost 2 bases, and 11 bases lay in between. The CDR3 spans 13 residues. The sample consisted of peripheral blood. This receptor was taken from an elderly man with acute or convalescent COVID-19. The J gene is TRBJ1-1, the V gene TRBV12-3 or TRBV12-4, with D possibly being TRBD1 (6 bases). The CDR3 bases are TGTGCCAGCAAGCGGGACACAAACACTGAAGCTTTCTTT. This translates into CASKRDTNTEAFF.